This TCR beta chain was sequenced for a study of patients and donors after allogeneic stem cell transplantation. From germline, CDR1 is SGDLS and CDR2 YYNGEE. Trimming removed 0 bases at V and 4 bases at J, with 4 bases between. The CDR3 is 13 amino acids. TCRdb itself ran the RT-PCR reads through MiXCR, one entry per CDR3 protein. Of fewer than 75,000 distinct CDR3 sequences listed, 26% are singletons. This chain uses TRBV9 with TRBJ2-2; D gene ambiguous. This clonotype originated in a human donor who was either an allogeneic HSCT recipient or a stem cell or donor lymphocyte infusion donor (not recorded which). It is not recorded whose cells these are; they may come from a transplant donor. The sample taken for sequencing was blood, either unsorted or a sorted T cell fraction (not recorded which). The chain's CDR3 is CASSVEITGELFF. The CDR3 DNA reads TGTGCCAGCAGCGTAGAGATCACCGGGGAGCTGTTTTTT.